This T cell receptor (beta chain) emerged from a study of blood T cell repertoires in COVID-19. As for the study in general: Acute and convalescent COVID-19 specimens originated in the United States, Italy and Spain.

Trimming cost V 2 bases and J 8 bases; bases outside gene matches: 6. Per the germline V gene, CDR1 is LGHNA and CDR2 is YNFKEQ. The CDR3 spans 15 residues. Per the study methods: Amplified reference gene primers provided the basis for estimating nucleated cell counts. Using immunoSEQ multiplex PCR, the repertoire was profiled, and TCRdb retains in-frame clones only, with some absent. Clone size and the V and J calls come from that table; the DNA yielded D and trimming. Of under 250,000 clones in the sample, about 90% were seen once. Grouping used clinical history reported by participants in a survey and questionnaire. Each exposed participant met a COVID-19 case in the 2 weeks preceding study entry.

The rearrangement uses TRBV4-2 and TRBJ1-4; 9 bases agree with TRBD1. Specimen: PBMCs or T cells enriched from blood (not recorded which). The clonotype was recovered from a middle-aged woman who had been exposed to COVID-19. The CDR3, as DNA: TGTGCCAGCAGCCAAACAGGGGGCTTTGCGGAAAAACTGTTTTTT. This codes for CASSQTGGFAEKLFF.